This passage covers 22 T cell receptor beta chains from one sample sequenced in a study of early T cells in non-severe SARS-CoV-2 infection. MiXCR was run by TCRdb on the 5' RACE reads, yielding one entry per CDR3 protein. Of about 60,000 distinct CDR3 sequences listed, roughly 13% are singletons. Material for sequencing was whole blood. These receptors all stem from an adult who was a healthcare worker with PCR-confirmed SARS-CoV-2 infection or an uninfected control (not recorded which).

This clonotype was seen only a few times. The chain recombines TRBV28 with TRBJ2-2; possibly TRBD1 for D (5 bases). Looked up from germline, CDR1 is MDHEN and CDR2 is SYDVKM. V was shortened by 8 bases and J by 7 bases, with 8 bases between the two germline ends. CDR3 length equals 11 residues. The CDR3 region has the DNA TGTGCCAGCGGGGCCCTCGGGGAGCTGTTTTTT. Translation gives CASGALGELFF.

The chain joins TRBV2 to TRBJ1-1, with TRBD1 matching over 8 bases. Germline CDR1 and CDR2: SNHLY and FYNNEI. This CDR3 is built from 15 residues. V shed 2 bases, J shed 1 base, and the junction held 3 bases outside the gene matches. The CDR3 region has the DNA TGTGCCAGCAGTGAAACAGGGGGGTGGAACACTGAAGCTTTCTTT. This codes for CASSETGGWNTEAFF.

The chain combines TRBV29-1 with TRBJ1-1; 9 bases align to TRBD1. Germline V CDR1 and CDR2: SQVTM, ANQGSEA. The CDR3 extends over 14 amino acids. Germline trimming cut 7 bases from V and 1 base from J; bases unmatched to any gene: 7. The CDR3 region has the DNA TGCAGCGGCGTACAGGGGGCGAGGAACACTGAAGCTTTCTTT. It is translated as CSGVQGARNTEAFF.

This clonotype was counted ten times or more. This sequence joins TRBV5-1 and TRBJ2-2, with D possibly called TRBD1 or TRBD2 (5 bases each). V was shortened by 8 bases and J by 1 base, with 9 bases between the two germline ends. Looked up from germline, CDR1 is SGHRS and CDR2 is YFSETQ. This CDR3 contains 13 residues. The CDR3 reads CARRDLNTGELFF. CDR3 DNA sequence: TGCGCCAGGAGGGACCTGAACACCGGGGAGCTGTTTTTT.

This clonotype was detected many times. This chain uses TRBV19 with TRBJ1-2; no reliable D call. V was cut by 0 bases and J by 7 bases, with 6 bases left in between. CDR1 is LNHDA and CDR2 is SQIVND in the germline V gene (reference sequence). The CDR3 runs to 12 residues. The CDR3 is CASSIDRSGYTF. The CDR3 DNA is TGTGCCAGTAGTATAGATCGAAGTGGCTACACCTTC.

This chain joins TRBV20-1 and TRBJ2-4, with D perhaps TRBD2 (6 bases). CDR1 is DFQATT and CDR2 is SNEGSKA in the germline V gene (reference sequence). This CDR3 has 12 amino acids. V was trimmed by 5 bases and J by 8 bases, leaving 13 bases between them. The CDR3 nucleotides are TGCAGTGCTGGCAGGAGGGGAGACATTCAGTACTTC. Encoded protein: CSAGRRGDIQYF.

This clonotype was counted a few times. The CDR3 bases are TGTGCCGGCCAAGGACTAGCGCCCTACGAGCAGTACTTC. It is translated as CAGQGLAPYEQYF. The V and J genes are TRBV6-1 and TRBJ2-7; TRBD2 agrees at 9 bases. The CDR3 has 13 amino acids. CDR1 is MNHNS, CDR2 SASEGT, per germline. The junction had 7 bases not matched to a gene; V was cut back by 11 bases and J by 2 bases.

J is TRBJ2-3 and V is TRBV29-1; D is ambiguous. CDR1 is SQVTM and CDR2 is ANQGSEA in the germline V gene. Trimming took 1 base from V and 11 from J, leaving 1 base between them. The CDR3 is 8 residues long. The CDR3 region has the DNA TGCAGCGTTGAAGGGCAGTATTTT. It translates to CSVEGQYF.

This clonotype was recorded many times. The V and J genes are TRBV29-1 and TRBJ2-5; weak D call: TRBD1 (6 bases). V lost 6 bases, J lost 2 bases, and 13 bases lay in between. Per germline, CDR1 SQVTM and CDR2 ANQGSEA. The CDR3 length is 13 residues. Here the CDR3 reads CSVRRQAQETQYF. In DNA form, the CDR3 reads TGCAGCGTCCGGAGACAGGCGCAAGAGACCCAGTACTTC. The full variable domain, in which reference TRBV29-1 and TRBJ2-5 provide the parts outside the CDR3, is SAVISQKPSRDICQRGTSLTIQCQVDSQVTMMFWYRQQPGQSLTLIATANQGSEATYESGFVIDKFPISRPNLTFSTLTVSNMSPEDSSIYLCSVRRQAQETQYFGPGTRLLVL.

The V gene is TRBV29-1, the J gene TRBJ1-1; D uncertain. V lost 6 bases to trimming and J lost 4 bases, with 3 bases between them. CDR3 length equals 9 residues. Looked up from germline, CDR1 is SQVTM and CDR2 is ANQGSEA. CDR3 amino acids: CSVGTEAFF. In nucleotides, the CDR3 is TGCAGCGTAGGCACTGAAGCTTTCTTT. Variable domain in full (rest from reference TRBV29-1 and TRBJ1-1): SAVISQKPSRDICQRGTSLTIQCQVDSQVTMMFWYRQQPGQSLTLIATANQGSEATYESGFVIDKFPISRPNLTFSTLTVSNMSPEDSSIYLCSVGTEAFFGQGTRLTVV.

The genes are TRBV28 and TRBJ2-7; no clear D. V dropped 6 bases and J dropped 3 bases, with 9 bases sitting between them. The CDR3 consists of 12 residues. CDR1 is MDHEN and CDR2 is SYDVKM in the germline V gene. The DNA of the CDR3 is TGTGCCAGCAGCCTAGGGTTCTACGAGCAGTACTTC. Protein sequence: CASSLGFYEQYF.

This clonotype was counted many times. The CDR3 nucleotides read TGTGCCAGCAGTGAAGCGGTTAGCGGGGCCTCCTACGAGCAGTACTTC. It encodes CASSEAVSGASYEQYF. V usage is TRBV2 and J usage is TRBJ2-7; 8 nucleotides align to TRBD2. V trimming: 0 bases; J trimming: 0 bases; junction bases outside the gene matches: 4. The CDR3 is made up of 16 amino acids. Germline CDR1 reads SNHLY; CDR2 reads FYNNEI.

The V and J genes are TRBV19 and TRBJ1-2; D not resolved. Trimming removed 7 bases from V and 5 bases from J, with 11 bases in between. CDR1 is LNHDA, CDR2 SQIVND, per germline (reference sequence). The CDR3 runs to 12 residues. CDR3 loop: CASNGRIYGYTF. In DNA, the CDR3 is TGTGCCAGTAATGGCAGGATATATGGCTACACCTTC.

This clonotype was detected ten times or more. The CDR3 is CSARGLRDPNPVTGELFF. CDR3 sequence (DNA): TGCAGTGCTAGGGGACTACGCGACCCAAATCCCGTCACCGGGGAGCTGTTTTTT. The chain employs TRBV20-1 and TRBJ2-2, with TRBD2 matching 7 bases. Trimming took 3 bases from V and 4 from J; bases not matched to a gene: 17. Germline V gene sequence: CDR1 DFQATT, CDR2 SNEGSKA (reference sequence). This CDR3 is 18 amino acids long.

This clonotype was seen repeatedly, ten times or more. The chain has TRBV12-3 or TRBV12-4 and TRBJ2-7; perhaps TRBD2 as D (5 bases). V gave up 1 base and J gave up 2 bases, with 6 bases separating them. CDR3 length: 13 residues. CDR3 region: CASSLGGPYEQYF. The CDR3 DNA is TGTGCCAGCAGTTTAGGAGGGCCCTACGAGCAGTACTTC.

This clonotype was counted ten times or more. The chain has TRBV9 and TRBJ2-3, with D maybe TRBD1 (6 bases). V lost 4 bases, J lost 4 bases, and 19 bases lay in between. The CDR3 covers 16 residues. Germline CDR1 SGDLS, CDR2 YYNGEE. This CDR3 is CASSSEGGSVPDTQYF. The CDR3 DNA follows: TGTGCCAGCAGCTCGGAAGGGGGATCGGTTCCAGATACGCAGTATTTT. Together with reference TRBV9 and TRBJ2-3, the CDR3 gives the full variable domain: DSGVTQTPKHLITATGQRVTLRCSPRSGDLSVYWYQQSLDQGLQFLIQYYNGEERAKGNILERFSAQQFPDLHSELNLSSLELGDSALYFCASSSEGGSVPDTQYFGPGTRLTVL.

About this clonotype: A much more abundant neighbour one base away suggests this may be a read error. The chain joins TRBV4-3 to TRBJ2-3, with a tentative D call TRBD2 (6 bases). This CDR3 has 18 amino acids. Germline CDR1 LGHNA, CDR2 YSLEER. As DNA, the CDR3 is TGCGCCAGCAGCCGGCAACCACCGGGGGATCAATACACAGATACGCTGTATTTT. Translation: CASSRQPPGDQYTDTLYF.

This clonotype was seen repeatedly, ten times or more. The V gene is TRBV29-1, the J gene TRBJ2-7; tentative D call: TRBD2 (6 bases). The CDR3 covers 13 residues. Trimming removed 7 bases at V and 0 bases at J, with 13 bases between. CDR1 is SQVTM, CDR2 ANQGSEA, per germline. DNA for the CDR3: TGCAGCGCCATGGGACTGTTCTCCTACGAGCAGTACTTC. Translated, it gives CSAMGLFSYEQYF.

This clonotype came up a few times. This chain joins TRBV20-1 and TRBJ1-4, with D uncertain. This CDR3 comprises 13 residues. The V gene's germline CDR1 is DFQATT and CDR2 SNEGSKA (reference sequence). The ends were cut back, 2 bases at V and 6 bases at J, with 10 bases in the middle. The DNA for the CDR3 is TGCAGTGCTAGAATGTGGGCCCATGAAAAACTGTTTTTT. This gives the protein CSARMWAHEKLFF.

This chain connects TRBV7-2 to TRBJ2-5; D might be TRBD2 (5 bases). Germline V lookup: CDR1 SGHTA, CDR2 FQGNSA. This CDR3 is 14 amino acids long. Trimming took off 5 bases at V and 5 bases at J, with 15 bases between the two ends. This chain's CDR3 is CASSRDLLGETQYF. As DNA, the CDR3 is TGTGCCAGCAGCCGGGATCTTCTGGGGGAGACCCAGTACTTC.

This clonotype was counted only a few times. The chain is built from TRBV18 and TRBJ1-2; unclear D gene. CDR1 is KGHSH, CDR2 LQKENI, per germline. Trimming took 3 bases from V and 8 from J, leaving 10 bases between them. The CDR3 has 12 amino acids. The CDR3 loop reads CASSPAQSGYTF. In DNA, the CDR3 is TGTGCCAGCTCACCGGCCCAATCGGGCTACACCTTC.

This clonotype was observed many times. The J gene is TRBJ2-3, the V gene TRBV28; D gene ambiguous. This CDR3 is 10 amino acids long. Per the germline V gene, CDR1 is MDHEN and CDR2 is SYDVKM. V was trimmed by 7 bases and J by 3 bases, leaving 2 bases between them. This CDR3 is CASKTDTQYF. The CDR3 DNA reads as TGTGCCAGCAAAACAGATACGCAGTATTTT.